This entry lists 4 T cell receptor beta chains sequenced from one sample in a study of blood T cell repertoires in COVID-19 (dated by TCRdb to 2018 to 2021). Library prep was done by the immunoSEQ multiplex PCR assay. Entries here come from immuneACCESS through TCRdb and include only in-frame sequences with V and J called. Some clones fail to appear in such tables; in the studies checked, an unresolved V gene covers under half of the shortfall, and the cause of the remainder is unknown. This sample is represented by more than 300,000 clones; approximately 87% of them were singletons. The ten largest clones capture 1.5% to 2.5% of the sample. The specimen was PBMCs or T cells enriched from blood (not recorded which). These receptors all come from a man between 35 and 55 years old in a cohort exposed to, infected with or recovered from COVID-19 (not recorded which).

The chain couples TRBV4-1 to TRBJ2-7; D may be TRBD2 (5 bases). V lost 4 bases and J 2 bases, leaving 15 bases between the germline ends. The CDR3 runs 15 residues. Germline V CDR1 and CDR2: MGHRA, YSYEKL. CDR3 DNA sequence: TGCGCCAGCAGCCCGGGCGGGTTGAGAACCTACGAGCAGTACTTC. The encoded protein is CASSPGGLRTYEQYF.

The chain links TRBV5-4 to TRBJ1-2; TRBD1 matches at 8 bases. The CDR3 spans 14 residues. V trimming: 3 bases; J trimming: 8 bases; junction bases outside the gene matches: 9. Per the germline V gene, CDR1 is SGHNT and CDR2 is YYREEE (reference sequence). The chain's CDR3 is CASSSKTGVWGYTF. The CDR3 region has the DNA TGTGCCAGCAGCTCGAAGACAGGGGTATGGGGCTACACCTTC.

The CDR3 spells CASSAYSEAFF. Here the CDR3 DNA reads TGTGCCAGCAGCGCATATAGTGAAGCTTTCTTT. The chain is built from TRBV3-1 (or the pseudogene TRBV3-2) and TRBJ1-1; the D is unclear. This CDR3 has 11 amino acids. Germline CDR1 LGHDT, CDR2 YNNKEL (reference sequence). Trimming removed 5 bases at V and 7 bases at J, with 8 bases between.

CDR3 residues: CASSPALDRTYEQYF. The CDR3 DNA reads TGTGCCAGCAGCCCGGCGTTGGACAGGACCTACGAGCAGTACTTC. The rearrangement uses TRBV5-4 and TRBJ2-7, with 7 bases that match TRBD1. Germline CDR1 SGHNT, CDR2 YYREEE (reference sequence). This CDR3 spans 15 amino acids. Trimming cost V 4 bases and J 2 bases; bases outside gene matches: 9. Full variable domain (outside the CDR3, taken from reference TRBV5-4 and TRBJ2-7): ETGVTQSPTHLIKTRGQQVTLRCSSQSGHNTVSWYQQALGQGPQFIFQYYREEENGRGNFPPRFSGLQFPNYSSELNVNALELDDSALYLCASSPALDRTYEQYFGPGTRLTVT.